These T cell receptor beta chains were read from a single sample in a study of human T cells and chemical hapten exposure. One entry per CDR3 protein, called by TCRdb with MiXCR from the RACE reads. The table records about 380,000 distinct CDR3 sequences, roughly 4.8% of them present only once. The sequencing here drew on whole blood, taken in connection with sensitization to the hapten diphenylcyclopropenone (DPC). Every receptor here comes from a woman between 50 and 59 years old with alopecia areata. Some clones in this sample may be carry-over from other donors' samples. The CDR3 runs from the conserved cysteine through the conserved F or W. A D gene is named only where the DNA matches it firmly. Where a row states a size, it is once, few, many or the class of an expanded clone; other rows omit it.

clone size,D gene,V gene,J gene,CDR3 DNA,CDR3 protein
few,TRBD2,TRBV10-3,TRBJ2-7,TGTGCCATCAGTGACCGAAGGACTAGCGGGAACTACGAGCAGTACTTC,CAISDRRTSGNYEQYF
many,.,TRBV29-1,TRBJ1-2,TGCAGCGTTGGACAGTACTATGGCTACACCTTC,CSVGQYYGYTF
many,TRBD1,TRBV7-9,TRBJ1-1,TGTGCCAGCAGAGTACCAGGGGGCTTGATGAACACTGAAGCTTTCTTT,CASRVPGGLMNTEAFF
.,TRBD2,TRBV7-2,TRBJ2-1,TGTGCCAGCAGCCCTAGCGGGACCGACAATGAGCAGTTCTTC,CASSPSGTDNEQFF
few,.,TRBV11-2,TRBJ1-1,TGTGCCAGCAGCTTACTGCGGTACACTGAAGCTTTCTTT,CASSLLRYTEAFF
.,.,TRBV20-1,TRBJ1-1,TGCAGTGCTAGAGGAGGCAGTCTAATGGGGAGCACTGAAGCTTTCTTT,CSARGGSLMGSTEAFF
many,TRBD2,TRBV3-1,TRBJ2-1,TGTGCCAGCAGCCAAGGTGGGGGGGACTACAATGAGCAGTTCTTC,CASSQGGGDYNEQFF
few,.,TRBV2,TRBJ1-2,TGTGCCAGCAGGGCAGGGCTTTTACTCTATGGCTACACCTTC,CASRAGLLLYGYTF
many,.,TRBV6-2/TRBV6-3,TRBJ2-3,TGTGCCAGCAGTTACTCGAAGTCGGGCCTAGACACAGATACGCAGTATTTT,CASSYSKSGLDTDTQYF
few,TRBD1,TRBV7-6,TRBJ1-1,TGTGCCAGCAGCTCCTCAGGGGGCGCAAGCACTGAAGCTTTCTTT,CASSSSGGASTEAFF
many,TRBD1,TRBV2,TRBJ1-2,TGTGCCAGCAGTCCGAGGACAGGGGGGCATGGCTACACCTTC,CASSPRTGGHGYTF
.,TRBD1,TRBV27,TRBJ2-7,TGTGCCAGCAGCCCGAACAGGGGCCCAGCCTACGAGCAGTACTTC,CASSPNRGPAYEQYF
.,.,TRBV6-5,TRBJ2-2,TGTGCCAGCAGTTACGCTGCCAACACCGGGGAGCTGTTTTTT,CASSYAANTGELFF
many,TRBD2,TRBV12-3/TRBV12-4,TRBJ2-1,TGTGCCAGCAGTCGCGGGACTAGCGAGATAAGCACGCAGTTCTTC,CASSRGTSEISTQFF
.,.,TRBV7-3,TRBJ2-1,TGTGCCAGCAGCTTAGCGGGGACAAACTCCTACAATGAGCAGTTCTTC,CASSLAGTNSYNEQFF
many,.,TRBV28,TRBJ2-1,TGTGCCAGCAGGCCCCTTGACAGCTACAATGAGCAGTTCTTC,CASRPLDSYNEQFF
.,.,TRBV11-2,TRBJ1-3,TGTGCCAGCAGCTTAGGTACAGGACACGGAAACACCATATATTTT,CASSLGTGHGNTIYF
few,.,TRBV3-1,TRBJ1-4,TGTGCCAGCAGCCCCCGGGACGGCACTGAAAAACTGTTTTTT,CASSPRDGTEKLFF
many,.,TRBV6-2/TRBV6-3,TRBJ1-1,TGTGCCAGCAGCCTCCGCGGGGGCTCGGAGACTGAAGCTTTCTTT,CASSLRGGSETEAFF
.,.,TRBV18,TRBJ1-1,TGTGCCAGCTCACGAACCGACAGGAACACTGAAGCTTTCTTT,CASSRTDRNTEAFF
.,.,TRBV4-1,TRBJ1-5,TGCGCCAGCAGCCAAGATCTAGCAGAGCCCCAGCATTTT,CASSQDLAEPQHF
.,.,TRBV6-5,TRBJ2-2,TGTGCCAGCTGCCTCGGAGGACAGCCGACCGGGGAGCTGTTTTTT,CASCLGGQPTGELFF
.,.,TRBV6-1,TRBJ1-5,TGTGCCAGCAGTCGAATCCTTTTACAGGCATCCGCAGGGGATCAGCCCCAGCATTTT,CASSRILLQASAGDQPQHF
few,.,TRBV5-6,TRBJ2-3,TGTGCCAGCAGCTTACCCAACGCCCTAACAGATACGCAGTATTTT,CASSLPNALTDTQYF
.,.,TRBV28,TRBJ2-7,TGTGCCAGCAGTCGGCAGCCAACCTACGAGCAGTACTTC,CASSRQPTYEQYF
few,TRBD2,TRBV20-1,TRBJ2-3,TGCAGTGCTAGGACCCTCCTAGCGGGGTTCAGGGATACGCAGTATTTT,CSARTLLAGFRDTQYF
many,.,TRBV3-1,TRBJ2-2,TGTGCCAGCAGCCACCTAGGCACCGGGGAGCTGTTTTTT,CASSHLGTGELFF
.,.,TRBV29-1,TRBJ2-7,TGCAGCGTTGAAAGCGCGGGGACCGCCTACGAGCAGTACTTC,CSVESAGTAYEQYF
few,TRBD1,TRBV9,TRBJ2-7,TGTGCCAGCAGCCCCGGGACAGGGAATAAGCAGTACTTC,CASSPGTGNKQYF
few,TRBD1,TRBV7-2,TRBJ1-2,TGTGCCAGCAGCTTAGAGTGGCAGGGGGACTATGGCTACACCTTC,CASSLEWQGDYGYTF
few,.,TRBV6-2/TRBV6-3,TRBJ2-7,TGTGCCAGCAGTTACTCGCGTGGCCCCCGTGGGGAGCAGTACTTC,CASSYSRGPRGEQYF
many,.,TRBV29-1,TRBJ2-7,TGCAGCGCGTTTGAGAACGAGCAGTACTTC,CSAFENEQYF
few,.,TRBV6-1,TRBJ2-4,TGTGCCAGCAGGGAAAGTCTAGCCAAAAACATTCAGTACTTC,CASRESLAKNIQYF
few,.,TRBV27,TRBJ1-5,TGTGCCAGCAGTTTGGTTCCGGGGCCAAGACAGCCCCAGCATTTT,CASSLVPGPRQPQHF
.,TRBD1,TRBV6-2/TRBV6-3,TRBJ1-1,TGTGCCAGCAGTCCTCACAGGGGGCACACTGAAGCTTTCTTT,CASSPHRGHTEAFF
.,.,TRBV10-3,TRBJ1-1,TGTGCCATCACCCGACAGGTGGACACTGAAGCTTTCTTT,CAITRQVDTEAFF
.,.,TRBV6-6,TRBJ2-1,TGTGCCAGCAGTTCCTCTCTCAAGGGAAGATACAATGAGCAGTTCTTC,CASSSSLKGRYNEQFF
many,TRBD2,TRBV6-2/TRBV6-3,TRBJ2-1,TGTGCCAGCAGTTGGAGTAGCGGGAGCATTGGGGTCAATGAGCAGTTCTTC,CASSWSSGSIGVNEQFF
many,.,TRBV29-1,TRBJ1-1,TGCAGCGCTGCCCCCGGGACGGGGAACACTGAAGCTTTCTTT,CSAAPGTGNTEAFF
many,.,TRBV14,TRBJ1-2,TGTGCCAGCAGCCAAGATCTTCGCCAGGAGGCTGCCTTC,CASSQDLRQEAAF
few,TRBD1,TRBV14,TRBJ1-1,TGTGCCAGCAGCCGATGGACAGGGCAAAACACTGAAGCTTTCTTT,CASSRWTGQNTEAFF
.,TRBD1,TRBV9,TRBJ1-6,TGTGCCAGCAGCGTAACGGGACAGGGGTCTCATTCACCCCTCCACTTT,CASSVTGQGSHSPLHF
many,TRBD1,TRBV2,TRBJ1-1,TGTGCCAGCAGTGATGTCAGGGACAGCACTGAAGCTTTCTTT,CASSDVRDSTEAFF
many,.,TRBV5-1,TRBJ2-7,TGCGCCAGCAGCTTGGTTCTAGCGAGCTACGAGCAGTACTTC,CASSLVLASYEQYF
.,.,TRBV28,TRBJ2-3,TGTGCCAGCAGAGGCCCGGATAGAATCCAACCAGATACGCAGTATTTT,CASRGPDRIQPDTQYF
many,TRBD1,TRBV28,TRBJ1-1,TGTGCCACCCTGGACAGGGCCACTGAAGCTTTCTTT,CATLDRATEAFF
.,.,TRBV11-2,TRBJ1-2,TGTGCCAGCAGCTTAGTAGACAGATTGAATGGCTACACCTTC,CASSLVDRLNGYTF
many,TRBD2,TRBV7-8,TRBJ2-5,TGTGCCAGCAGCGTGGCAGCGGGGGGATCAGAGACCCAGTACTTC,CASSVAAGGSETQYF
.,.,TRBV12-3/TRBV12-4,TRBJ2-2,TGTGCCAGCCCCTTTGGCACCGGGGAGCTGTTTTTT,CASPFGTGELFF
many,.,TRBV4-2,TRBJ2-3,TGTGCCAGCAGCCAAGATGAAGGGGCGCAGTATTTT,CASSQDEGAQYF
.,.,TRBV25-1,TRBJ1-3,TGTGCCAGTGCACAGGGTGGAAACACCATATATTTT,CASAQGGNTIYF
many,.,TRBV2,TRBJ1-1,TGTGCCAGCAGTCCCTGGGAGGGGGAAAAAGCTTTCTTT,CASSPWEGEKAFF
many,.,TRBV6-5,TRBJ1-4,TGTGCCAGCAGTTACGGTCCAGGGAGGGGTGAAAAACTGTTTTTT,CASSYGPGRGEKLFF
few,TRBD2,TRBV29-1,TRBJ2-3,TGCAGCGTTGATGGGGTAGCGGGAGAGGCAGATACGCAGTATTTT,CSVDGVAGEADTQYF
many,.,TRBV18,TRBJ2-3,TGTGCCAGCTCACCGGGACCCCCCAGTGGGGATACGCAGTATTTT,CASSPGPPSGDTQYF
.,.,TRBV5-5,TRBJ2-7,TGTGCCGGCAGCTTGGGAACAGGGATGAATTACGAGCAGTACTTC,CAGSLGTGMNYEQYF
.,.,TRBV20-1,TRBJ2-3,TGCAGTGCTCGGCTCTCACGTGGGGCCCGCACAGATACGCAGTATTTT,CSARLSRGARTDTQYF
many,TRBD1,TRBV28,TRBJ2-7,TGTGCCAGCAGTTTACCAGGGGGCCTAGCCTACGAGCAGTACTTC,CASSLPGGLAYEQYF
.,.,TRBV20-1,TRBJ1-5,TGCAGTGCTAGAGATCGGATGGGGGGCAATCAGCCCCAGCATTTT,CSARDRMGGNQPQHF